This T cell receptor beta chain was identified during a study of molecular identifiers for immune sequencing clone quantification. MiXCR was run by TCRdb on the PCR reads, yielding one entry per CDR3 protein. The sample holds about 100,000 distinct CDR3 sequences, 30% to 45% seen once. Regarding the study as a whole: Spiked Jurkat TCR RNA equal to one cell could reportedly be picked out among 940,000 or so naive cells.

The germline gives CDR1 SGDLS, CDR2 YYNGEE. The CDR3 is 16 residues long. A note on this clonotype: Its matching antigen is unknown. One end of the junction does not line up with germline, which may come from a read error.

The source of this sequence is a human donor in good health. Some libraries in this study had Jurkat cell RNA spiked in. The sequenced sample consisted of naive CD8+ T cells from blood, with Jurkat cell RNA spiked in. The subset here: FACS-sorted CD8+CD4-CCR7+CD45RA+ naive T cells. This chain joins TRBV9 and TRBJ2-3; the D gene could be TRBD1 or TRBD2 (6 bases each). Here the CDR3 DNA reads TGTGCCAGCAGCCCACCGGTCGGAGGGGGAACAGAGACGCAGTATTTT. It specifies CASSPPVGGGTETQYF. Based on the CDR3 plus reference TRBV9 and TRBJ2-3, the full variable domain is DSGVTQTPKHLITATGQRVTLRCSPRSGDLSVYWYQQSLDQGLQFLIQYYNGEERAKGNILERFSAQQFPDLHSELNLSSLELGDSALYFCASSPPVGGGTETQYFGPGTRLTVL.